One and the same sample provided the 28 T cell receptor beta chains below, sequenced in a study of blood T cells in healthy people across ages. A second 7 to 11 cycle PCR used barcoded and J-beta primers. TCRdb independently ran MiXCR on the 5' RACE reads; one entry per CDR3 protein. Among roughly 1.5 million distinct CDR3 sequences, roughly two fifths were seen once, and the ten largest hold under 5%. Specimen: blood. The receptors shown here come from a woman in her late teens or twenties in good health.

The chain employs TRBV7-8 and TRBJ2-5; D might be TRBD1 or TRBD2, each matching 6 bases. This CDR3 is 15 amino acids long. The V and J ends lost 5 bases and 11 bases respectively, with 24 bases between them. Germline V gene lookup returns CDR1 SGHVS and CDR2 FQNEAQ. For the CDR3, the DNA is TGTGCCAGCAGCCCGAGCCCCGGGGGCGCTTGCCAGCAGTACTTC. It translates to CASSPSPGGACQQYF.

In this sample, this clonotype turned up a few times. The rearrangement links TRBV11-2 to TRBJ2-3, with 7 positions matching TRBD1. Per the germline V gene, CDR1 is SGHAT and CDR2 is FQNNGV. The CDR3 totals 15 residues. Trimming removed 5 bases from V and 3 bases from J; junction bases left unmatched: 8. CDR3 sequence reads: CASSPTGQPTDTQYF. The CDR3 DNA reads TGTGCCAGCAGCCCAACGGGACAGCCAACAGATACGCAGTATTTT.

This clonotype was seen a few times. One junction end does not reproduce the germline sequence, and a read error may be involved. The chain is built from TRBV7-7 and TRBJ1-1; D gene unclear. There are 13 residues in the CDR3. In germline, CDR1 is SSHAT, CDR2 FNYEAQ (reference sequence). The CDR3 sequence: CASSFTANTEAFF. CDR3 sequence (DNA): TGTGCTAGCAGCTTTACAGCGAACACTGAAGCTTTCTTT.

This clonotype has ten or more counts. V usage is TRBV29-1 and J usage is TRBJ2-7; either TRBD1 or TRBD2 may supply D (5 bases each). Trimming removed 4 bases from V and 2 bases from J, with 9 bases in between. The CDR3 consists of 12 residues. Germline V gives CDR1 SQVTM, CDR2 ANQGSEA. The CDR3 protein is CSVVRGAYEQYF. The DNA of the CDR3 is TGCAGCGTTGTGAGGGGAGCCTACGAGCAGTACTTC.

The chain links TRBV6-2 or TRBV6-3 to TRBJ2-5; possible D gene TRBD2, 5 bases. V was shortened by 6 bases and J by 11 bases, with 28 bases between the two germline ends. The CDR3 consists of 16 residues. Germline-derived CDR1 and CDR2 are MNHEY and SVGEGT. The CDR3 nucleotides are TGTGCCAGCAGGCACGGACTGATGCCCTCCTACAATGAGCAGTACTTC. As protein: CASRHGLMPSYNEQYF.

The chain's CDR3 is CASSQETGSGGDTQYF. The CDR3 nucleotides are TGCGCCAGCAGCCAAGAAACCGGGTCTGGAGGCGATACGCAGTATTTT. The V gene is TRBV4-1, the J gene TRBJ2-3, with a weak D call TRBD2 (5 bases). The CDR3 runs 16 residues. Deletions cut 0 bases from V and 6 bases from J, with 16 bases between. The germline gives CDR1 MGHRA, CDR2 YSYEKL.

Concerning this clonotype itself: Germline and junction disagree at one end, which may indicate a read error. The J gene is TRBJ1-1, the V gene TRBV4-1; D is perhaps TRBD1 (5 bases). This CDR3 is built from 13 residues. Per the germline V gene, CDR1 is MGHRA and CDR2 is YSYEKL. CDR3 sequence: CAISQDTNTEAFF. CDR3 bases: TGCGCCATCAGCCAGGACACTAACACTGAAGCTTTCTTT.

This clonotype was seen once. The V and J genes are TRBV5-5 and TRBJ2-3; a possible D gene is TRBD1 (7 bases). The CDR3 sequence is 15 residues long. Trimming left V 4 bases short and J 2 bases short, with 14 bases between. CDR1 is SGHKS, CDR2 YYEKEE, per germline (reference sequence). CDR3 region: CASSAGGTLTDTQYF. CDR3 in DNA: TGTGCCAGCAGCGCAGGGGGGACTCTCACAGATACGCAGTATTTT.

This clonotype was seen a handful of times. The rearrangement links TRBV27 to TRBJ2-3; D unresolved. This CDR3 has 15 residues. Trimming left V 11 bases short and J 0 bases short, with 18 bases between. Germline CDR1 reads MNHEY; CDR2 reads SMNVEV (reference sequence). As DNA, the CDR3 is TGTGCCGGCATGGACCGCACGGAAAGCACAGATACGCAGTATTTT. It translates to CAGMDRTESTDTQYF.

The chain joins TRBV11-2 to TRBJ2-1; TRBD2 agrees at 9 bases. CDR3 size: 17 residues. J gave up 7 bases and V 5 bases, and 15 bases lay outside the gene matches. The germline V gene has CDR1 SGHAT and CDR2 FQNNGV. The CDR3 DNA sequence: TGTGCCAGCAGCGAATTTCGGTCCGGGACTAGCCATAATGAGCAGTTCTTC. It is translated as CASSEFRSGTSHNEQFF.

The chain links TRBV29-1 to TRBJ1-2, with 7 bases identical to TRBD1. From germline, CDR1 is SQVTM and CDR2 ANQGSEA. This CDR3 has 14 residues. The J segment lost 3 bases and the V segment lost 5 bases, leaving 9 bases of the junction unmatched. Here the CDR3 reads CSVPPGQNYYGYTF. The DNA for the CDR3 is TGCAGCGTTCCTCCGGGACAGAACTACTATGGCTACACCTTC.

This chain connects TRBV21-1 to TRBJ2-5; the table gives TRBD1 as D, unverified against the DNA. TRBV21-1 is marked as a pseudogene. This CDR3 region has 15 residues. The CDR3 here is CASSKDSLLGETQYF. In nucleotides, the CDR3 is TGTGCCAGCAGCAAGGACAGTCTTCTTGGGGAGACCCAGTACTTC.

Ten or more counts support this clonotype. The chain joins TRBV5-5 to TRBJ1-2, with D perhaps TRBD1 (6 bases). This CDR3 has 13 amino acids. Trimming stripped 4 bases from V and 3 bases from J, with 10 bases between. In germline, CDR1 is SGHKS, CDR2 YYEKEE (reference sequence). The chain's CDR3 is CASSPGQHYGYTF. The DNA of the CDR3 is TGTGCCAGCAGCCCTGGACAGCACTATGGCTACACCTTC.

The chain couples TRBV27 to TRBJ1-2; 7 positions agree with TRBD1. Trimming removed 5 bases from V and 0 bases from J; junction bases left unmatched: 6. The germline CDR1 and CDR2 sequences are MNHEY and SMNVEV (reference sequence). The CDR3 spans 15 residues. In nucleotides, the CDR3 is TGTGCCAGCAGTCCCCGCAGGGGGTCTAACTATGGCTACACCTTC. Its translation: CASSPRRGSNYGYTF.

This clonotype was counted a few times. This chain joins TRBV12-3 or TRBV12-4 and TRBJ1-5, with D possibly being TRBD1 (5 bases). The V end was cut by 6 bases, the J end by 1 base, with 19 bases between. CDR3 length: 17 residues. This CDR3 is CASSLNRGGLSNQPQHF. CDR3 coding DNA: TGTGCCAGCAGCCTAAATAGGGGAGGACTAAGCAATCAGCCCCAGCATTTT.

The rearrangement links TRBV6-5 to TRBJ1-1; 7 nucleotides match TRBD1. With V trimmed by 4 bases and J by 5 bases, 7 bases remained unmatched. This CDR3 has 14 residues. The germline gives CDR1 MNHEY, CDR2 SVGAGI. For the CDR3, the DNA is TGTGCCAGCAGTTTCGGGGACAGCGGTACTGAAGCTTTCTTT. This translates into CASSFGDSGTEAFF.

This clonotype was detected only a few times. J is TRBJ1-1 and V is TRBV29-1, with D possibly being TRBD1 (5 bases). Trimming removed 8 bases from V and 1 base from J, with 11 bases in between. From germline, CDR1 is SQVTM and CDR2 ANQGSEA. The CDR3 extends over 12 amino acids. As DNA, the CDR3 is TGCAGCTCCGACAGCCCGAACACTGAAGCTTTCTTT. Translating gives CSSDSPNTEAFF.

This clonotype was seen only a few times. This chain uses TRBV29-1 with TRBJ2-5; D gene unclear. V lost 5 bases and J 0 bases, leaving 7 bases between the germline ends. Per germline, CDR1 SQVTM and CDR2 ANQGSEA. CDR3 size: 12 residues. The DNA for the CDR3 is TGCAGCGTTCGCAGCGACCAAGAGACCCAGTACTTC. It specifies CSVRSDQETQYF.

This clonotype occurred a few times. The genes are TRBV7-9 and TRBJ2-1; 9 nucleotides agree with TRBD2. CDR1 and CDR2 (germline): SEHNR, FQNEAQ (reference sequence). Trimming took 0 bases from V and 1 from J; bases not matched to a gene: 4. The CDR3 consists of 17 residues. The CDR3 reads CASSLALAGLSYNEQFF. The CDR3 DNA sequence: TGTGCCAGCAGCTTAGCGCTAGCGGGGTTATCCTACAATGAGCAGTTCTTC.

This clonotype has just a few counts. The CDR3 is CSASLAGGQGGTQYF. CDR3 bases: TGCAGTGCTAGCCTAGCGGGGGGCCAGGGAGGGACCCAGTACTTC. The chain uses TRBV20-1 and TRBJ2-7; 11 positions match TRBD2. The J call is uncertain, as TRBJ2-5 better fits the DNA end. The CDR3 runs to 15 residues. CDR1 and CDR2 (germline): DFQATT, SNEGSKA (reference sequence).

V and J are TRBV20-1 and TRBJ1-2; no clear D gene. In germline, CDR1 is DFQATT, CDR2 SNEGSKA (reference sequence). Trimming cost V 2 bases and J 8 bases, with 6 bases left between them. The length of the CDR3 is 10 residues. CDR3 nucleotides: TGCAGTGCTAGATTGTGGGGCTACACCTTC. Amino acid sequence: CSARLWGYTF.

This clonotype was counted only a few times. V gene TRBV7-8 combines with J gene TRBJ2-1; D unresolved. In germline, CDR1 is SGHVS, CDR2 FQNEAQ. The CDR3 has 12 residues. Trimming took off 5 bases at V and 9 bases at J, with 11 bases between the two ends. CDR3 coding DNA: TGTGCCAGCAGCACCTACGCCGTTGAGCAGTTCTTC. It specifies CASSTYAVEQFF.

CDR3 in DNA: TGTGCCAGCTCACAAGGACTAGCGGGATCGTTGGAGACCCAGTACTTC. Translation: CASSQGLAGSLETQYF. The gene calls are TRBV18 and TRBJ2-7, with 12 bases aligning to TRBD2. The end of the DNA fits TRBJ2-5 better, so the J call may be wrong. CDR3 length: 16 amino acids. Germline assignment: CDR1 KGHSH and CDR2 LQKENI.

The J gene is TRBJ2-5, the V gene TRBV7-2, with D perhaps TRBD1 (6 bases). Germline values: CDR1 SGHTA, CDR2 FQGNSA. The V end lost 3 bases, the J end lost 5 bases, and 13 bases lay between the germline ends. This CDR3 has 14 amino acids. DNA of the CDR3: TGTGCCAGCAGCTTGACCGGGACAAGGGAGACCCAGTACTTC. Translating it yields CASSLTGTRETQYF.

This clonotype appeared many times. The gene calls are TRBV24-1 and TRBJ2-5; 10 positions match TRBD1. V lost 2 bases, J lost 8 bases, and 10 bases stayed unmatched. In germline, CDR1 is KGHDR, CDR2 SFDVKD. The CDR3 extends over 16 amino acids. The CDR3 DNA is TGTGCCACCAGTGATTCCGGGACAGGGGAACCCATCACCCAGTACTTC. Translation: CATSDSGTGEPITQYF.

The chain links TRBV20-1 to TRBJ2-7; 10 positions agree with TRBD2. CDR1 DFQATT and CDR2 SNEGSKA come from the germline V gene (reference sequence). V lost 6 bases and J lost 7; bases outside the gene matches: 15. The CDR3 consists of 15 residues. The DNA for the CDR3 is TGCAGTGCCTCCAAGCTCCTAGCGGGAGTGGCTGAGCAGTACTTC. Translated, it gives CSASKLLAGVAEQYF.

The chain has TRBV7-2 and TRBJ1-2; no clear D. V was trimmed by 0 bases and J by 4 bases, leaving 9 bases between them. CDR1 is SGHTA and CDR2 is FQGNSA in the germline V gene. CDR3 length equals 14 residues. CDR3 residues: CASSLANGPYGYTF. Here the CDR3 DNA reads TGTGCCAGCAGCTTAGCTAACGGCCCCTATGGCTACACCTTC. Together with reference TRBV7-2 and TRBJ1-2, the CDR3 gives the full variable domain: GAGVSQSPSNKVTEKGKDVELRCDPISGHTALYWYRQSLGQGLEFLIYFQGNSAPDKSGLPSDRFSAERTGGSVSTLTIQRTQQEDSAVYLCASSLANGPYGYTFGSGTRLTVV.

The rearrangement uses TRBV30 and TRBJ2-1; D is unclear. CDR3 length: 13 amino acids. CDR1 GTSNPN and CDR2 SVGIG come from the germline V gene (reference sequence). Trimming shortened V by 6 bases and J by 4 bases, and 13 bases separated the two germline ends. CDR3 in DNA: TGTGCCTGCTCGGAACTAATGTACAATGAGCAGTTCTTC. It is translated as CACSELMYNEQFF. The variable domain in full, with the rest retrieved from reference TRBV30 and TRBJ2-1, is SQTIHQWPATLVQPVGSPLSLECTVEGTSNPNLYWYRQAAGRGLQLLFYSVGIGQISSEVPQNLSASRPQDRQFILSSKKLLLSDSGFYLCACSELMYNEQFFGPGTRLTVL.